These T cell receptor beta chains were read from a single sample in a study of cytomegalovirus exposure and HLA in healthy donors. The assay was immunoSEQ multiplex PCR, and TCRdb's table has in-frame clones only and misses some. This sample has 120,000 to 150,000 clones; 75% to 90% occur once, and the top ten carry roughly 2.9%. The material sequenced was PBMCs. These receptors were taken from a woman in her 30s in good health and CMV-seronegative. Both conserved end residues are part of each CDR3. D genes are given only for firm matches. Rows may omit the clone size; those that give it use once, few, many or a size class.

NA | TRBJ2-1 | TRBV6-1 | 16 | NA | CASSERRADPYNEQFF | TGTGCCAGCAGTGAAAGGAGGGCAGATCCTTACAATGAGCAGTTCTTC
NA | TRBJ2-7 | TRBV9 | 13 | NA | CASSVLPSLEQYF | TGTGCCAGCAGCGTACTCCCCTCCCTCGAGCAGTACTTC
NA | TRBJ2-7 | TRBV13 | 14 | NA | CASSPTTGLNEQYF | TGTGCCAGCAGTCCGACCACAGGGCTCAACGAGCAGTACTTC
NA | TRBJ2-2 | TRBV6-6 | 13 | NA | CASSYGSYGELFF | TGTGCCAGCAGTTACGGGAGTTACGGGGAGCTGTTTTTT
TRBD1 | TRBJ1-6 | TRBV2 | 15 | NA | CASSVEGAGISPLHF | TGTGCCAGCAGTGTGGAGGGGGCTGGTATCTCACCCCTCCACTTT
TRBD1 | TRBJ1-2 | TRBV6-1 | 15 | few | CASSGSGQGGYGYTF | TGTGCCAGCAGTGGGTCGGGACAGGGAGGCTATGGCTACACCTTC
TRBD2 | TRBJ2-1 | TRBV28 | 14 | few | CASIGAGRYNEQFF | TGTGCCAGCATCGGAGCGGGAAGGTACAATGAGCAGTTCTTC
NA | TRBJ2-2 | TRBV6-5 | 14 | NA | CASSFTRTGRELFF | TGTGCCAGCAGTTTCACTCGAACAGGTCGGGAGCTGTTTTTT
TRBD1 | TRBJ1-2 | TRBV5-6 | 17 | NA | CASSFPPRTGENYGYTF | TGTGCCAGCAGCTTCCCCCCGCGGACAGGGGAAAACTATGGCTACACCTTC
TRBD1 | TRBJ1-2 | TRBV19 | 13 | NA | CASRGTGNRGYTF | TGTGCCAGTAGGGGGACAGGGAATCGTGGCTACACCTTC
NA | TRBJ2-7 | TRBV5-4 | 13 | NA | CASSLGPDYEQYF | TGTGCCAGCAGCTTGGGCCCAGACTACGAGCAGTACTTC
NA | TRBJ2-1 | TRBV10-2 | 15 | NA | CASSESGIGYNEQFF | TGCGCCAGCAGTGAATCGGGAATTGGGTACAATGAGCAGTTCTTC
TRBD1 | TRBJ1-2 | TRBV5-1 | 15 | once | CASSIGDRGRLGYTF | TGCGCCAGCAGCATTGGGGACAGGGGGCGCTTAGGCTACACCTTC
TRBD1 | TRBJ1-2 | TRBV5-6 | 15 | NA | CASSFVGQGTDGYTF | TGTGCCAGCAGCTTTGTGGGACAGGGTACGGATGGCTACACCTTC
TRBD2 | TRBJ2-1 | TRBV2 | 16 | NA | CASRPRSGGVYNEQFF | TGTGCCAGCAGGCCCCGGTCCGGGGGGGTGTACAATGAGCAGTTCTTC
TRBD2 | TRBJ2-7 | TRBV11-1 | 14 | once | CASSLGLAGGEQYF | TGTGCCAGCAGCCTCGGACTAGCGGGAGGGGAGCAGTACTTC
TRBD1 | TRBJ2-7 | TRBV7-9 | 14 | NA | CASSFDRERYEQYF | TGTGCCAGCAGCTTCGACAGGGAGCGCTACGAGCAGTACTTC
NA | TRBJ2-1 | TRBV5-4 | 17 | NA | CASSPAGQSVGYNEQFF | TGTGCCAGCAGTCCGGCAGGGCAATCGGTGGGGTACAATGAGCAGTTCTTC
TRBD1 | TRBJ2-7 | TRBV7-2 | 14 | NA | CASSFGTGSYEQYF | TGTGCCAGCAGCTTTGGGACAGGGTCCTACGAGCAGTACTTC
NA | TRBJ1-1 | TRBV5-8 | 13 | NA | CASSGQQFTEAFF | TGTGCCAGCAGCGGGCAACAATTCACTGAAGCTTTCTTT
NA | TRBJ2-5 | TRBV27 | 13 | NA | CASSVMYQETQYF | TGTGCCAGCAGTGTTATGTACCAAGAGACCCAGTACTTC
NA | TRBJ1-5 | TRBV2 | 14 | NA | CASSGVNSNQPQHF | TGTGCCAGCAGTGGAGTCAATAGCAATCAGCCCCAGCATTTT
TRBD2 | TRBJ2-5 | TRBV2 | 17 | NA | CASSEEGGGVIQETQYF | TGTGCCAGCAGTGAGGAGGGCGGGGGGGTGATCCAAGAGACCCAGTACTTC
NA | TRBJ2-6 | TRBV6-1 | 18 | NA | CASSEGWLGAVGANVLTF | TGTGCCAGCAGTGAAGGGTGGCTGGGGGCGGTTGGGGCCAACGTCCTGACTTTC
TRBD2 | TRBJ2-2 | TRBV10-1 | 17 | NA | CASSSGLAGGIVGELFF | TGCGCCAGCAGTTCGGGACTAGCGGGAGGAATTGTCGGGGAGCTGTTTTTT
TRBD1 | TRBJ2-7 | TRBV7-9 | 15 | once | CSSSFLRDRVYEQYF | TGTTCCAGCAGCTTCCTCCGGGACAGGGTCTACGAGCAGTACTTC
TRBD1 | TRBJ1-2 | TRBV6-5 | 14 | few | CASSKDRGPYGYTF | TGTGCCAGCAGCAAGGACAGGGGGCCCTATGGCTACACCTTC
NA | TRBJ2-3 | TRBV2 | 10 | NA | CASTSDTQYF | TGTGCCAGCACTTCAGATACGCAGTATTTT
TRBD2 | TRBJ2-1 | TRBV28 | 13 | NA | CASSIVAGQGSFF | TGTGCCAGCAGTATTGTAGCGGGACAAGGTTCGTTCTTC
TRBD2 | TRBJ2-1 | TRBV5-1 | 13 | NA | CASSLAGDNEQFF | TGCGCCAGCAGCCTAGCGGGAGACAATGAGCAGTTCTTC
TRBD1 | TRBJ1-2 | TRBV28 | 14 | NA | CASSPDRGPYGYTF | TGTGCCAGCAGTCCGGACAGGGGGCCCTATGGCTACACCTTC
TRBD1 | TRBJ1-2 | TRBV29-1 | 12 | NA | CSVADRGYGYTF | TGCAGCGTCGCCGACAGGGGCTATGGCTACACCTTC
NA | TRBJ2-3 | TRBV2 | 15 | NA | CASSSDSSSTDTQYF | TGTGCCAGCAGTTCAGACAGTTCTAGCACAGATACGCAGTATTTT
NA | TRBJ1-3 | TRBV5-1 | 14 | few | CASSSGLSGNTIYF | TGCGCCAGCAGCTCGGGTTTGTCTGGAAACACCATATATTTT
NA | TRBJ1-1 | TRBV19 | 13 | NA | CASSITMNTEAFF | TGTGCCAGTAGTATCACTATGAACACTGAAGCTTTCTTT
NA | TRBJ2-5 | TRBV7-2 | 13 | NA | CASSSWTAETQYF | TGTGCCAGCAGCTCCTGGACAGCTGAGACCCAGTACTTC
TRBD2 | TRBJ2-7 | TRBV4-1 | 15 | NA | CASSQAQRASGEQYF | TGCGCCAGCAGCCAGGCCCAGAGGGCTAGCGGCGAGCAGTACTTC
TRBD2 | TRBJ2-1 | TRBV7-8 | 15 | NA | CASSLLGGRVGEQFF | TGTGCCAGCAGCTTGCTCGGCGGGAGGGTGGGTGAGCAGTTCTTC
NA | TRBJ2-1 | TRBV7-3 | 13 | NA | CASSLLRYNEQFF | TGTGCCAGCAGCTTATTGCGGTACAATGAGCAGTTCTTC
TRBD2 | TRBJ2-3 | TRBV13 | 16 | NA | CASSLGRPSGINTQYF | TGTGCCAGCAGCTTAGGCAGGCCTAGCGGGATAAATACGCAGTATTTT
NA | TRBJ1-3 | TRBV6-6 | 15 | NA | CASSYSISGIDTIYF | TGTGCCAGCAGTTACTCGATCTCCGGGATAGACACCATATATTTT
TRBD2 | TRBJ2-1 | TRBV5-4 | 14 | once | CASSLGLAGDEQFF | TGTGCCAGCAGCTTGGGGCTAGCGGGAGATGAGCAGTTCTTC
NA | TRBJ2-2 | TRBV7-9 | 14 | NA | CATDRARDTGELFF | TGTGCCACGGATAGGGCGCGGGACACCGGGGAGCTGTTTTTT
TRBD1 | TRBJ2-7 | TRBV2 | 13 | NA | CASTQTGSGQQYF | TGTGCCAGCACCCAGACAGGGTCAGGGCAGCAGTACTTC
NA | TRBJ2-7 | TRBV19 | 15 | NA | CASSAGTLTSYEQYF | TGTGCCAGTAGCGCCGGGACACTAACCTCCTACGAGCAGTACTTC
NA | TRBJ1-6 | TRBV2 | 13 | once | CASSVRENSPLHF | TGTGCCAGCAGTGTGAGGGAAAATTCACCCCTCCACTTT
NA | TRBJ2-7 | TRBV28 | 12 | NA | CAPGFYSYEQYF | TGTGCCCCCGGGTTCTACTCCTACGAGCAGTACTTC
TRBD1 | TRBJ1-4 | TRBV11-2 | 16 | NA | CASSSPQGALGEKLFF | TGTGCCAGCAGCTCTCCACAGGGGGCGCTCGGTGAAAAACTGTTTTTT
NA | TRBJ2-1 | TRBV15 | 12 | NA | CATTQGYNEQFF | TGTGCCACCACCCAGGGGTACAATGAGCAGTTCTTC
TRBD1 | TRBJ2-7 | TRBV5-5 | 18 | NA | CASSLRDFRQGLSYEQYF | TGTGCCAGCAGCTTGCGGGATTTCAGACAGGGCCTCTCCTACGAGCAGTACTTC
NA | TRBJ1-5 | TRBV25-1 | 15 | once | CASSDSGLNNQPQHF | TGTGCCAGCAGTGATTCAGGGTTGAACAATCAGCCCCAGCATTTT
NA | TRBJ1-5 | TRBV7-2 | 15 | NA | CASSLGRGLFQPQHF | TGTGCCAGCAGCTTAGGCAGGGGTTTATTTCAGCCCCAGCATTTT
TRBD1 | TRBJ2-1 | TRBV5-1 | 17 | once | CASSLFTGTDSYNEQFF | TGCGCCAGCAGTTTATTTACCGGGACAGACTCCTACAATGAGCAGTTCTTC
NA | TRBJ1-6 | TRBV6-6 | 13 | few | CASSYDSNSPLHF | TGTGCCAGCAGTTACGACAGTAATTCACCCCTCCACTTT
TRBD2 | TRBJ2-2 | TRBV10-3 | 17 | NA | CAISEQRGGRSTGELFF | TGTGCCATCAGTGAGCAACGGGGGGGCCGGAGCACCGGGGAGCTGTTTTTT
TRBD1 | TRBJ1-3 | TRBV18 | 17 | NA | CASSPMMAGGTGNTIYF | TGTGCCAGCTCACCGATGATGGCAGGGGGCACTGGAAACACCATATATTTT
NA | TRBJ2-2 | TRBV29-1 | 11 | NA | CSGRLGGELFF | TGCAGCGGGAGATTGGGCGGGGAGCTGTTTTTT
TRBD1 | TRBJ1-2 | TRBV29-1 | 13 | NA | CSVGTGQSYGYTF | TGCAGCGTCGGGACAGGGCAAAGCTATGGCTACACCTTC
TRBD2 | TRBJ2-2 | TRBV2 | 18 | NA | CASSEALRLAGGIGELFF | TGTGCCAGCAGTGAAGCGCTTCGACTAGCGGGAGGTATCGGGGAGCTGTTTTTT
NA | TRBJ2-7 | TRBV2 | 13 | NA | CASSVFGSYEQYF | TGTGCCAGCAGTGTTTTCGGCTCCTACGAGCAGTACTTC